A selection of T cell receptor beta chains follows, all from one sample in a study of blood T cell repertoires in COVID-19. Produced via immunoSEQ multiplex PCR; TCRdb's table is partial and in-frame only. Among 250,000 or so clones, 70% to 90% were seen once, and the ten largest hold roughly 2.5%. Sequenced sample: peripheral blood. The receptors were sampled from a young man with COVID-19, enrolled during active disease. Both conserved end residues are part of each CDR3. Size is omitted from some rows. Given values are once, few, many or a class for expanded clones.

clone size,V gene,J gene,CDR3 protein
.,TRBV7-6,TRBJ2-1,CASSYYLAGGYNEQFF
.,TRBV23-1,TRBJ2-3,CASSQFALYTDTQYF
.,TRBV29-1,TRBJ1-1,CSSGTQNTEAFF
few,TRBV21-1,TRBJ2-5,CASSLRSGGRSQETQYF
.,TRBV11-3,TRBJ2-3,CASSLARPSGGPWDTQYF
.,TRBV6-2/TRBV6-3,TRBJ2-1,CASSFPRGLAYNEQFF
.,TRBV7-9,TRBJ2-3,CASTEATSTDTQYF
.,TRBV7-2,TRBJ1-5,CASSFAGTGRGQPQHF
.,TRBV14,TRBJ2-1,CASSQAWSMNEQFF
once,TRBV7-3,TRBJ1-4,CASSLTVNEKLFF
.,TRBV3-1/TRBV3-2,TRBJ2-7,CASSLSGLYEQYF
.,TRBV2,TRBJ2-1,CASSEPGQLGTSGRPRGVYNEQFF
.,TRBV19,TRBJ1-2,CASSGAVQNYGYTF
.,TRBV7-9,TRBJ1-2,CASSQNEGGYTF
.,TRBV4-3,TRBJ1-1,CASSQNTGVEAFF
.,TRBV5-3,TRBJ2-3,CARSLGDRGRSTDTQYF
.,TRBV19,TRBJ1-2,CASSPRPTGSHYGYTF
few,TRBV28,TRBJ1-4,CASSSPGQPEKLFF
.,TRBV10-3,TRBJ1-5,CAISAGPQGPQHF
.,TRBV4-2,TRBJ2-7,CASSQDPPTTSGRYEQYF
.,TRBV5-5,TRBJ2-3,CASSDSFYTQYF
.,TRBV6-4,TRBJ2-1,CASSDSAGELVNEQFF
few,TRBV5-4,TRBJ1-6,CASSWTGGNSPLHF
.,TRBV28,TRBJ1-2,CASSLWDIPVGGYTF
.,TRBV28,TRBJ1-1,CASSSPGGDAEAFF